This T cell receptor beta chain was sequenced during a study of identical twins. V was cut by 11 bases and J by 2 bases, with 11 bases left in between. This CDR3 region has 12 residues. CDR1 is KGHSH and CDR2 is LQKENI in the germline V gene. TCRdb re-called the 5' RACE reads with MiXCR, one entry per CDR3 protein. The data show 1.5 million to 2 million distinct CDR3 sequences, 32% seen once. This clonotype has more than one count but fewer than ten. This receptor was taken from a newborn girl in good health. The chain joins TRBV18 to TRBJ2-3; D perhaps matches TRBD2 (5 bases). Sequencing input: cord blood. The CDR3 DNA sequence: TGTGCCGGAGAGGGCGTCACAGATACGCAGTATTTT. It translates to CAGEGVTDTQYF.